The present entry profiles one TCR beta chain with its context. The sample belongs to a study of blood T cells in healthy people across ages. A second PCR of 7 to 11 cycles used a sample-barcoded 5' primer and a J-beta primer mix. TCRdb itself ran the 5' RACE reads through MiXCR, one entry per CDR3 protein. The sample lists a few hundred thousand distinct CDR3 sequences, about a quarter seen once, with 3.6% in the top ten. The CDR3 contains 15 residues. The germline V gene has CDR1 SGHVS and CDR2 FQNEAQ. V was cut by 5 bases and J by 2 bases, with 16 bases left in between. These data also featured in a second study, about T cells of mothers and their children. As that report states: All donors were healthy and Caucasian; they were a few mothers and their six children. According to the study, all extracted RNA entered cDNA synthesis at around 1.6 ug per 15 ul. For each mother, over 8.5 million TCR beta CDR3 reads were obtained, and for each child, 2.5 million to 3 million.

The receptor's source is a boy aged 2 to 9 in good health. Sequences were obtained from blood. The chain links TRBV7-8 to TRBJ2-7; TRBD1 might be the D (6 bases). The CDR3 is CASSLFPQGPYEQYF. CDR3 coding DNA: TGTGCCAGCAGCCTTTTCCCGCAGGGGCCCTACGAGCAGTACTTC.